Below are 28 T cell receptor beta chains sequenced from a single sample in a study of molecular identifiers for immune sequencing clone quantification. TCRdb processed the PCR reads anew with MiXCR; each CDR3 protein has one entry. The table has some 650,000 distinct CDR3 sequences, about 20% seen once. The sequenced sample consisted of naive CD8+ T cells from blood, with Jurkat cell RNA spiked in. Subset described: FACS-sorted CD8+CD4-CCR7+CD45RA+ naive T cells. The receptors were sampled from a human donor in good health. Some libraries in this study had Jurkat cell RNA spiked in.

This clonotype was counted many times. DNA of the CDR3: TGCGCCAGCAGCCCCAGACTCGAGCCGCTGGAGCAGTACTTC. This gives the protein CASSPRLEPLEQYF. This sequence joins TRBV4-3 and TRBJ2-7; D is unresolved. The germline V gene encodes CDR1 LGHNA and CDR2 YSLEER. Trimming removed 4 bases from V and 7 bases from J, with 17 bases in between. The CDR3 covers 14 residues.

Note on this clonotype: A much bigger clone sits one base away, suggesting this may be a read error. The V call is TRBV29-1, the J call TRBJ2-1; 7 bases are a match to TRBD2. The V gene's germline CDR1 is SQVTM and CDR2 ANQGSEA. There are 14 residues in the CDR3. The CDR3 is CSVFGRALYNEQLF. The CDR3 DNA reads TGCAGCGTTTTTGGGAGGGCCCTCTACAATGAGCAGCTCTTC.

This clonotype was seen repeatedly, ten times or more. J is TRBJ1-1 and V is TRBV13; D is perhaps TRBD1 (5 bases). CDR1 and CDR2 (germline): PRHDT, FYEKMQ (reference sequence). V lost 8 bases, J lost 1 base, and 8 bases lay in between. This CDR3 has 12 residues. CDR3 residues: CASCRANTEAFF. CDR3 nucleotides: TGTGCCAGCTGCAGGGCGAACACTGAAGCTTTCTTT.

This clonotype was seen at least ten times. The V call is TRBV12-3 or TRBV12-4, the J call TRBJ2-3; D unclear. Deletions cut 4 bases from V and 4 bases from J, with 3 bases between. The CDR3 sequence is 11 residues long. The CDR3 spells CASSSADTQYF. The CDR3 DNA reads as TGTGCCAGCAGTTCAGCAGATACGCAGTATTTT.

This sequence joins TRBV6-2 or TRBV6-3 and TRBJ2-7; D is ambiguous. CDR1 MNHEY and CDR2 SVGEGT come from the germline V gene. Trimming removed 7 bases from V and 7 bases from J, with 11 bases in between. The CDR3 contains 11 residues. CDR3 region: CASTNWPEQYF. The CDR3 DNA is TGTGCCAGCACTAACTGGCCGGAGCAGTACTTC.

Comment on this clonotype: With a much larger clone just one base away, this may be a read error. The chain links TRBV7-9 to TRBJ2-7; D not certain. The CDR3 extends over 13 amino acids. Germline CDR1 reads SEHNR; CDR2 reads FQNEAQ (reference sequence). Trimming removed 5 bases at V and 5 bases at J, with 13 bases between. For the CDR3, the DNA is TGTGCCAGCAGCCACGAGGCCGGTAACGAGCAGTACTTC. This translates into CASSHEAGNEQYF.

This clonotype was observed at least ten times. The J gene is TRBJ1-5, the V gene TRBV5-6, with D unresolved. CDR3 length: 15 residues. Germline lookup yields CDR1 SGHDT and CDR2 YYEEEE. Trimming took off 0 bases at V and 2 bases at J, with 9 bases between the two ends. CDR3 nucleotide sequence: TGTGCCAGCAGCTTGGCCTTAACAGGCAATCAGCCCCAGCATTTT. It specifies CASSLALTGNQPQHF.

This clonotype was found many times. This chain connects TRBV30 to TRBJ1-2; no firm D call. V was trimmed by 1 base and J by 3 bases, leaving 9 bases between them. The germline V gene has CDR1 GTSNPN and CDR2 SVGIG (reference sequence). The CDR3 runs to 13 residues. The CDR3 nucleotides are TGTGCCTGGAGTGAGGGAAACCACTATGGCTACACCTTC. Encoded protein: CAWSEGNHYGYTF.

The sample holds a few counts of this clonotype. The CDR3 sequence: CATSEREYGAEQFF. In DNA form, the CDR3 reads TGTGCCACCAGTGAGCGGGAGTACGGGGCTGAGCAGTTCTTC. This chain joins TRBV24-1 and TRBJ2-1, with 7 bases matching TRBD2. The CDR3 has 14 amino acids. Germline lookup yields CDR1 KGHDR and CDR2 SFDVKD. The ends lost 4 bases at V and 9 bases at J; junction bases unmatched: 8.

Concerning this clonotype: It may be a read error: a sequence one base away is much more abundant. The chain recombines TRBV4-1 with TRBJ2-7, with D possibly being TRBD1 or TRBD2 (5 bases each). The CDR3 runs to 12 residues. Trimming removed 2 bases at V and 13 bases at J, with 15 bases between. Germline assignment: CDR1 MGHRA and CDR2 YSYEKL. This CDR3 reads CASSQTTGPHYF. DNA for the CDR3: TGCGCCAGCAGCCAAACAACGGGGCCTCATTACTTC.

With regard to this clonotype: A junction end diverges from the germline sequence, so it may reflect a read error. This chain uses TRBV27 with TRBJ2-1, with D perhaps TRBD1 or TRBD2 (5 bases each). Germline assignment: CDR1 MNHEY and CDR2 SMNVEV (reference sequence). The CDR3 runs 15 residues. The CDR3 coding sequence is TGTGCCAGCACCTGGGACGCATCTTCCTACAATGAGCAGTCCTTC. Translating it yields CASTWDASSYNEQSF.

The chain carries TRBV2 and TRBJ1-1; D gene ambiguous. The CDR3 contains 15 residues. V gave up 2 bases and J gave up 4 bases, with 14 bases separating them. Germline V gene sequence: CDR1 SNHLY, CDR2 FYNNEI. The CDR3 region is CASSEMGKGSTEAFF. CDR3 sequence (DNA): TGTGCCAGCAGTGAAATGGGAAAGGGAAGCACTGAAGCTTTCTTT.

In its sample, this clonotype was seen many times. This chain links TRBV13 with TRBJ1-5; D perhaps matches TRBD1 (5 bases). The CDR3 is made up of 16 amino acids. Germline CDR1 reads PRHDT; CDR2 reads FYEKMQ (reference sequence). Trimming pared 5 bases from V and 0 bases from J, leaving 14 bases between. The chain's CDR3 is CASSTRGANSNQPQHF. The CDR3 DNA sequence: TGTGCCAGCAGCACCCGGGGCGCGAATAGCAATCAGCCCCAGCATTTT.

This clonotype showed up just a few times. CDR3 nucleotide sequence: TGTGCCAGCAACGACCCCCCTAGGAATGAGCAGTTCTTC. Translation: CASNDPPRNEQFF. V is TRBV5-4 and J is TRBJ2-1; D is unclear. The CDR3 length is 13 residues. V gave up 6 bases and J gave up 7 bases, with 14 bases separating them. Germline CDR1 is SGHNT and CDR2 is YYREEE (reference sequence).

This clonotype came up many times. This chain connects TRBV12-3 or TRBV12-4 to TRBJ1-5; D possibly corresponds to TRBD1 (5 bases). The CDR3 contains 17 residues. V lost 3 bases and J lost 0, with 15 bases in between. The CDR3 is CASSFVDISNSNQPQHF. For the CDR3, the DNA is TGTGCCAGCAGTTTTGTGGACATCTCGAATAGCAATCAGCCCCAGCATTTT.

This clonotype was picked up many times. This chain joins TRBV18 and TRBJ2-1; TRBD2 might be the D (6 bases). The ends were cut back, 2 bases at V and 4 bases at J, with 24 bases in the middle. Per the germline V gene, CDR1 is KGHSH and CDR2 is LQKENI. The CDR3 consists of 19 residues. The CDR3 here is CASSPKELALVNGYNEQFF. DNA for the CDR3: TGTGCCAGCTCACCAAAAGAACTAGCTCTCGTTAACGGGTACAATGAGCAGTTCTTC.

As for this clonotype: Being one base from a much bigger clone, this may be a read error. The chain couples TRBV20-1 to TRBJ2-7, with D possibly being TRBD2 (5 bases). The CDR3 has 13 amino acids. Germline CDR1 and CDR2: DFQATT and SNEGSKA (reference sequence). The CDR3, as DNA: TGCAGTGCTGGAGAGGGAAACTCCTACGAGCAGTACTTC. The encoded protein is CSAGEGNSYEQYF.

This clonotype was picked up a small number of times. The chain employs TRBV20-1 and TRBJ2-3; D is perhaps TRBD1 (6 bases). The CDR3 runs 16 residues. Trimming left V 0 bases short and J 2 bases short, with 15 bases between. From germline, CDR1 is DFQATT and CDR2 SNEGSKA (reference sequence). The DNA for the CDR3 is TGCAGTGCTAGAGATATCCCAGGGGACGACACAGATACGCAGTATTTT. It yields the protein CSARDIPGDDTDTQYF.

This clonotype was seen only a few times. The chain links TRBV18 to TRBJ2-3; the match to TRBD1 covers 10 bases. CDR1 and CDR2 (germline): KGHSH, LQKENI. J lost 4 bases, V lost 1 base, and 8 bases had no gene match. This CDR3 contains 17 residues. The CDR3: CASSPQSWTGGPDTQYF. Written as DNA, the CDR3 is TGTGCCAGCTCACCACAGTCTTGGACAGGGGGTCCAGATACGCAGTATTTT.

Concerning this clonotype: A read error may be the cause here, since a much bigger clone is one base away. The conserved closing phenylalanine or tryptophan is absent in this CDR3, likely reflecting a read error. The chain uses TRBV19 and TRBJ1-6, with D perhaps matching TRBD1 (5 bases). Per the germline V gene, CDR1 is LNHDA and CDR2 is SQIVND (reference sequence). This CDR3 has 15 amino acids. V was pared by 5 bases and J by 7 bases, with 15 bases between. CDR3 sequence: CASSLDIGKNSPLHS. The DNA of the CDR3 is TGTGCCAGTAGTTTGGACATCGGTAAAAATTCACCCCTCCACTCT.

Turning to this clonotype: A single base separates this from a much larger clone, so it may be a read error. This rearrangement joins TRBV28 to TRBJ1-5; TRBD1 is a possible D gene (5 bases). V lost 7 bases and J lost 3, with 13 bases in between. The CDR3 has 14 amino acids. The germline V gene has CDR1 MDHEN and CDR2 SYDVKM. The CDR3 DNA reads as TGTGCCAGCACTACCGACAGTGTCAATCAGCCCCAGCATTTT. Translating gives CASTTDSVNQPQHF.

This clonotype was detected ten times or more. V is TRBV28 and J is TRBJ1-4; possibly TRBD1 for D (5 bases). This CDR3 is 13 amino acids long. Trimming stripped 4 bases from V and 5 bases from J, with 8 bases between. Germline CDR1 MDHEN, CDR2 SYDVKM. CDR3 coding DNA: TGTGCCAGCAGTTGGGGGTTAAATGAAAAACTGTTTTTT. It is translated as CASSWGLNEKLFF.

Only a few counts were recorded for this clonotype. CDR3 in amino acids: CSAMDPQQFF. The CDR3 coding sequence is TGCAGTGCTATGGACCCTCAGCAGTTCTTC. The chain has TRBV20-1 and TRBJ2-1; D gene ambiguous. The length of the CDR3 is 10 residues. V lost 4 bases to trimming and J lost 11 bases, with 9 bases between them. Germline loops: CDR1 DFQATT, CDR2 SNEGSKA (reference sequence).

This clonotype was picked up a small number of times. The chain employs TRBV4-3 and TRBJ2-7; tentatively, D is TRBD1 (5 bases). The CDR3 is 16 residues long. Per the germline V gene, CDR1 is LGHNA and CDR2 is YSLEER. V was pared by 0 bases and J by 0 bases, with 12 bases between. As DNA, the CDR3 is TGCGCCAGCAGCCAAGACGTTAGCAGGGCCTCCTACGAGCAGTACTTC. Translating it yields CASSQDVSRASYEQYF.

Worth noting for this clonotype: A much larger clone lies one base from this, so it may be a read error. This chain joins TRBV5-1 and TRBJ2-3; 8 bases are a match to TRBD1. CDR3 length: 18 amino acids. Per the germline V gene, CDR1 is SGHRS and CDR2 is YFSETQ. This CDR3 reads CASGLAGYTGGRTDTQYF. The DNA for the CDR3 is TGCGCCAGCGGCTTGGCCGGGTATACAGGGGGTAGGACAGATACGCAGTATTTT.

This clonotype came up once. This chain links TRBV12-3 or TRBV12-4 with TRBJ2-1; D possibly uses TRBD1 or TRBD2 (5 bases each). The CDR3 runs 12 residues. V was pared by 3 bases and J by 9 bases, with 9 bases between. In DNA, the CDR3 is TGTGCCAGCAGTTTTATGAGGGGTGAGCAGTTCTTC. It translates to CASSFMRGEQFF.

There are many counts of this clonotype. The chain recombines TRBV27 with TRBJ1-2, with D unclear. The V and J ends lost 5 bases and 4 bases respectively, with 17 bases between them. This CDR3 spans 15 amino acids. Germline loops: CDR1 MNHEY, CDR2 SMNVEV (reference sequence). CDR3 sequence: CASSPSQFAPYGYTF. CDR3 in DNA: TGTGCCAGCAGTCCCTCCCAGTTTGCCCCCTATGGCTACACCTTC.

As regards this clonotype: Given a much more abundant clone one base away, this may be a read error. The chain carries TRBV9 and TRBJ2-3; no clear D gene. CDR1 and CDR2 (germline): SGDLS, YYNGEE. The CDR3 is 13 amino acids. CDR3 protein: CASSSSGADTRYF. The CDR3, as DNA: TGTGCCAGCAGCTCCAGTGGAGCAGATACGCGGTATTTT.